A single sample is the source of the 32 T cell receptor beta chains below, sequenced in a study of cytomegalovirus exposure and HLA in healthy donors. PCR was performed using 60 Vbeta and 13 Jbeta primers. Clones were sequenced by immunoSEQ multiplex PCR, and TCRdb holds only the in-frame ones, with some missing. The data hold 75,000 to 95,000 clones, with over 65% observed a single time. Sequenced material: PBMCs. These receptors all stem from a middle-aged woman in good health and CMV-seropositive.

This chain joins TRBV11-2 and TRBJ2-7, with a tentative D call TRBD2 (6 bases). The germline CDR1 and CDR2 sequences are SGHAT and FQNNGV. The ends were cut back, 7 bases at V and 2 bases at J, with 12 bases in the middle. CDR3 length: 13 amino acids. In nucleotides, the CDR3 is TGTGCCAGCACCGCGAGGAGGGCCTACGAGCAGTACTTC. Its translation: CASTARRAYEQYF.

V is TRBV2 and J is TRBJ1-1, with D tentatively TRBD1 (6 bases). The germline CDR1 and CDR2 sequences are SNHLY and FYNNEI. This CDR3 has 14 amino acids. Trimming left V 6 bases short and J 8 bases short, with 19 bases between. The CDR3 DNA is TGTGCCAGCAGAGAGACAGGCCCCCAGGGGGAAGCTTTCTTT. It encodes CASRETGPQGEAFF. The full variable domain, rest sourced from reference TRBV2 and TRBJ1-1, is EPEVTQTPSHQVTQMGQEVILRCVPISNHLYFYWYRQILGQKVEFLVSFYNNEISEKSEIFDDQFSVERPDGSNFTLKIRSTKLEDSAMYFCASRETGPQGEAFFGQGTRLTVV.

The chain recombines TRBV19 with TRBJ2-1, with D maybe TRBD2 (5 bases). The germline V gene encodes CDR1 LNHDA and CDR2 SQIVND (reference sequence). Between the trimmed V and J ends, which lost 4 bases and 5 bases, there was a span of 9 bases. The CDR3 loop spans 13 amino acids. The CDR3 nucleotides read TGTGCCAGTAGTAGAGGGAACAACAATGAGCAGTTCTTC. This translates into CASSRGNNNEQFF.

In its sample, this clone was seen a few times. The V call is TRBV7-2, the J call TRBJ1-5, with a tentative D call TRBD1 (5 bases). The V end lost 5 bases, the J end lost 1 base, and 12 bases lay between the germline ends. Germline CDR1 reads SGHTA; CDR2 reads FQGNSA. This CDR3 is built from 15 residues. CDR3 residues: CASSQTAGSNQPQHF. The CDR3 nucleotides are TGTGCCAGCAGCCAGACAGCCGGAAGCAATCAGCCCCAGCATTTT. The full variable domain, rest sourced from reference TRBV7-2 and TRBJ1-5, is GAGVSQSPSNKVTEKGKDVELRCDPISGHTALYWYRQSLGQGLEFLIYFQGNSAPDKSGLPSDRFSAERTGGSVSTLTIQRTQQEDSAVYLCASSQTAGSNQPQHFGDGTRLSIL.

The chain carries TRBV5-1 and TRBJ2-1, with 11 bases fitting TRBD2. The CDR3 loop spans 19 amino acids. V shed 2 bases and J 7 bases; nucleotides not matched to a gene: 17. Germline CDR1 and CDR2: SGHRS and YFSETQ. CDR3: CASSFGGGQLAGDGNEQFF. CDR3 nucleotide sequence: TGCGCCAGCAGCTTCGGAGGGGGGCAACTAGCGGGAGATGGGAATGAGCAGTTCTTC.

This chain joins TRBV5-4 and TRBJ2-5; the D gene is possibly TRBD2 (5 bases). V shed 0 bases and J shed 5 bases, with 11 bases lying between them. Germline values: CDR1 SGHNT, CDR2 YYREEE (reference sequence). This CDR3 spans 14 amino acids. This chain's CDR3 is CASSLGSVRETQYF. CDR3 in DNA: TGTGCCAGCAGCTTGGGTAGCGTTCGGGAGACCCAGTACTTC.

A few counts support this clone. The CDR3 sequence is CASSPAEYGYTF. DNA for the CDR3: TGTGCCAGCAGCCCGGCGGAATATGGCTACACCTTC. V is TRBV14 and J is TRBJ1-2, with D unclear. V was pared by 4 bases and J by 5 bases, with 8 bases between. Germline CDR1 SGHDN, CDR2 FVKESK. The CDR3 sequence is 12 residues long.

Turning to this clone: A read error may produce the germline difference seen at one junction end. The chain has TRBV7-9 and TRBJ1-6, with TRBD1 as a possible D gene (6 bases). CDR1 is SEHNR, CDR2 FQNEAQ, per germline (reference sequence). The CDR3 is made up of 15 amino acids. The CDR3 protein is CSSSPSGTMNSPLHF. CDR3 in DNA: TGTTCCAGCAGCCCATCCGGGACAATGAATTCACCCCTCCACTTT.

Turning to this clone: A much larger clone sits a single nucleotide away, making a read error possible. V gene TRBV2 combines with J gene TRBJ1-3, with TRBD1 as a possible D gene (5 bases). V was pared by 8 bases and J by 0 bases, with 8 bases between. Germline assignment: CDR1 SNHLY and CDR2 FYNNEI. The CDR3 runs 13 residues. CDR3: CASGRGSGNTIYF. The CDR3 bases are TGTGCCAGCGGAAGGGGCTCTGGAAACACCATATATTTT.

This sequence joins TRBV5-1 and TRBJ2-1; 13 nucleotides line up with TRBD2. The germline V gene has CDR1 SGHRS and CDR2 YFSETQ. This CDR3 comprises 19 residues. Trimming took 4 bases from V and 7 from J; bases not matched to a gene: 17. This chain's CDR3 is CASSRTQLGLAGVTNEQFF. CDR3 coding DNA: TGCGCCAGCAGCAGAACACAATTAGGACTAGCGGGAGTTACGAATGAGCAGTTCTTC.

The chain employs TRBV19 and TRBJ1-1; a weak D match, TRBD1 (6 bases). CDR1 and CDR2 (germline): LNHDA, SQIVND (reference sequence). The CDR3 loop spans 16 amino acids. V lost 8 bases and J lost 4, with 23 bases in between. CDR3 nucleotides: TGTGCCAGTTCACCCCAGGGGCTCGGGATCGGCACTGAAGCTTTCTTT. The encoded protein is CASSPQGLGIGTEAFF.

Comments on this clone: One end of the junction fails to match germline, which may point to a read error. This chain links TRBV7-7 with TRBJ2-5; TRBD1 agrees at 8 bases. The J call may be incorrect, as the DNA end agrees better with TRBJ2-7. The CDR3 spans 14 residues. Germline V CDR1 and CDR2: SSHAT, FNYEAQ (reference sequence). CDR3 bases: TGTGCTAGCAGCCGGGGGACAGGAGTCTACGAGCAGTACTTC. Its protein product is CASSRGTGVYEQYF.

This chain joins TRBV7-9 and TRBJ2-7; tentative D call: TRBD2 (6 bases). The germline gives CDR1 SEHNR, CDR2 FQNEAQ (reference sequence). The CDR3 contains 13 residues. V lost 7 bases and J 0 bases, leaving 10 bases between the germline ends. CDR3 sequence: CASTSSVSYEQYF. CDR3 sequence (DNA): TGTGCCAGCACCTCTAGCGTCTCCTACGAGCAGTACTTC.

The rearrangement links TRBV7-3 to TRBJ2-2, with 7 nucleotides matching TRBD2. Germline CDR1 and CDR2: SGHTA and FQGTGA. The CDR3 is made up of 17 amino acids. With V trimmed by 1 base and J by 0 bases, 5 bases remained unmatched. DNA for the CDR3: TGTGCCAGCAGCTTAATTAGCGGGCACGCGAACACCGGGGAGCTGTTTTTT. Protein product: CASSLISGHANTGELFF.

V usage is TRBV4-2 and J usage is TRBJ2-7; 11 bases agree with TRBD2. The trim removed 1 base at V and 4 bases at J, leaving 6 bases unmatched. The CDR3 runs 16 residues. Germline loops: CDR1 LGHNA, CDR2 YNFKEQ. The DNA for the CDR3 is TGTGCCAGCAGCCAAGTTCTAGCGGGAGGTATTTACGAGCAGTACTTC. Its protein is CASSQVLAGGIYEQYF.

This clone was counted between two and nine times. The chain employs TRBV27 and TRBJ1-1; TRBD1 is a possible D gene (5 bases). Germline V CDR1 and CDR2: MNHEY, SMNVEV (reference sequence). The CDR3 sequence is 14 residues long. The germline V and J ends were trimmed by 5 bases and 3 bases, with 13 bases remaining between them. CDR3 bases: TGTGCCAGCAGTGACGGGGGGGTGGACACTGAAGCTTTCTTT. Encoded protein: CASSDGGVDTEAFF.

V usage is TRBV9 and J usage is TRBJ2-7, with 7 positions matching TRBD2. Germline V gene lookup returns CDR1 SGDLS and CDR2 YYNGEE. Unmatched junction bases numbered 15, after V lost 3 bases and J lost 0 bases. This CDR3 contains 18 residues. The CDR3 spells CASSDPLGLAESSYEQYF. CDR3 bases: TGTGCCAGCAGCGACCCCCTGGGGCTAGCGGAGAGCTCCTACGAGCAGTACTTC. Full variable domain (rest looked up from reference TRBV9 and TRBJ2-7): DSGVTQTPKHLITATGQRVTLRCSPRSGDLSVYWYQQSLDQGLQFLIQYYNGEERAKGNILERFSAQQFPDLHSELNLSSLELGDSALYFCASSDPLGLAESSYEQYFGPGTRLTVT.

The chain links TRBV4-1 to TRBJ2-2; tentatively, D is TRBD2 (6 bases). CDR3 length: 17 amino acids. Trimming left V 3 bases short and J 0 bases short, with 14 bases between. The V gene's germline CDR1 is MGHRA and CDR2 YSYEKL. CDR3 in DNA: TGCGCCAGCAGCCACCATAAGGGGAGGTCGAACACCGGGGAGCTGTTTTTT. Residues: CASSHHKGRSNTGELFF.

The chain couples TRBV21-1 to TRBJ2-3; no DNA check was done on the table's D call, TRBD1. TRBV21-1 represents a pseudogene. This CDR3 region has 15 residues. CDR3: CASSKVGREDDTQYF. The CDR3 nucleotides read TGTGCCAGCAGCAAAGTCGGCAGGGAAGACGATACGCAGTATTTT.

This clone was found once. One end of the junction does not line up with germline, which may come from a read error. The rearrangement uses TRBV7-7 and TRBJ2-2; D is perhaps TRBD1 (5 bases). Germline V gives CDR1 SSHAT, CDR2 FNYEAQ (reference sequence). CDR3 length equals 16 residues. CDR3 DNA sequence: TGTGCTAGCAGCCCTGTACAGGCTCTTCACACCGGGGAGCTGTTTTTT. Translating gives CASSPVQALHTGELFF.

This clone was counted only a few times. The J gene is TRBJ1-2, the V gene TRBV6-1, with 8 bases lining up with TRBD1. This CDR3 comprises 13 residues. Germline V gives CDR1 MNHNS, CDR2 SASEGT. V shed 4 bases, J shed 4 bases, and the junction held 2 bases outside the gene matches. CDR3 bases: TGTGCCAGCAGTGTGGACAGGGTCTATGGCTACACCTTC. Encoded protein: CASSVDRVYGYTF.

A note on this clone: In the same sample, other DNA sequences code for this CDR3. This chain joins TRBV27 and TRBJ2-7; 7 positions agree with TRBD2. CDR1 and CDR2 (germline): MNHEY, SMNVEV (reference sequence). The junction had 4 bases not matched to a gene; V was cut back by 0 bases and J by 2 bases. The CDR3 runs 15 residues. The CDR3 bases are TGTGCCAGCAGTTTATCTGCGCTAGCGGCCTACGAGCAGTACTTC. Protein product: CASSLSALAAYEQYF.

The V call is TRBV7-9, the J call TRBJ2-5, with 9 positions matching TRBD2. The germline V gene has CDR1 SEHNR and CDR2 FQNEAQ (reference sequence). V gave up 3 bases and J gave up 7 bases; unmatched junction bases: 9. This CDR3 spans 15 amino acids. The CDR3 is CASSLVGGRAGTQYF. The CDR3 coding sequence is TGTGCCAGCAGCTTGGTTGGCGGGAGGGCCGGGACCCAGTACTTC. Together with reference TRBV7-9 and TRBJ2-5, the CDR3 gives the full variable domain: DTGVSQNPRHKITKRGQNVTFRCDPISEHNRLYWYRQTLGQGPEFLTYFQNEAQLEKSRLLSDRFSAERPKGSFSTLEIQRTEQGDSAMYLCASSLVGGRAGTQYFGPGTRLLVL.

The genes are TRBV6-5 and TRBJ2-7; D is possibly TRBD2 (5 bases). The germline CDR1 and CDR2 sequences are MNHEY and SVGAGI. V was trimmed by 8 bases and J by 1 base, leaving 18 bases between them. The length of the CDR3 is 15 residues. The CDR3 nucleotides read TGTGCCAGCCGGACTGGCAGTGAGGATTCCTACGAGCAGTACTTC. It is translated as CASRTGSEDSYEQYF.

The chain uses TRBV29-1 and TRBJ2-5; 9 nucleotides align to TRBD1. The CDR3 totals 15 residues. Trimming removed 8 bases from V and 4 bases from J; junction bases left unmatched: 14. CDR1 is SQVTM and CDR2 is ANQGSEA in the germline V gene. For the CDR3, the DNA is TGCAGCCTCTCGTCCGGGACAGGGAGTGGAGAGACCCAGTACTTC. This translates into CSLSSGTGSGETQYF.

This clone has a handful of counts. This rearrangement joins TRBV5-6 to TRBJ1-1; D not resolved. Deletions cut 0 bases from V and 0 bases from J, with 9 bases between. Looked up from germline, CDR1 is SGHDT and CDR2 is YYEEEE. This CDR3 is 15 amino acids long. The CDR3 loop is CASSLDGFMNTEAFF. The CDR3, as DNA: TGTGCCAGCAGCTTGGACGGGTTCATGAACACTGAAGCTTTCTTT.

J is TRBJ2-1 and V is TRBV5-4; weak D call: TRBD2 (6 bases). Trimming cost V 0 bases and J 10 bases, with 14 bases left between them. The CDR3 is made up of 14 amino acids. Germline V gene sequence: CDR1 SGHNT, CDR2 YYREEE (reference sequence). CDR3 in amino acids: CASSLAGLGQEQFF. CDR3 DNA: TGTGCCAGCAGCTTGGCGGGACTGGGCCAGGAGCAGTTCTTC.

This clone was counted between two and nine times. The chain links TRBV2 to TRBJ2-3, with TRBD1 as a possible D gene (5 bases). The V gene lost 2 bases and the J gene lost 10 bases, with 10 bases spanning the gap. Germline CDR1 reads SNHLY; CDR2 reads FYNNEI. This CDR3 comprises 12 residues. The CDR3 spells CASSEQGSAQYF. CDR3 DNA sequence: TGTGCCAGCAGTGAACAGGGCTCAGCGCAGTATTTT.

The rearrangement links TRBV27 to TRBJ2-7; 12 nucleotides line up with TRBD1. This CDR3 comprises 14 residues. The germline V gene has CDR1 MNHEY and CDR2 SMNVEV (reference sequence). J was trimmed by 3 bases and V by 8 bases; bases with no gene match: 5. CDR3 protein: CASRDRGQVYEQYF. The DNA of the CDR3 is TGTGCCAGCCGGGACAGGGGGCAAGTCTACGAGCAGTACTTC.

The V and J genes are TRBV15 and TRBJ1-4; D is possibly TRBD1 (5 bases). CDR1 is LNHNV, CDR2 YYDKDF, per germline (reference sequence). The CDR3 has 13 residues. Trimming removed 5 bases from V and 5 bases from J, with 9 bases in between. CDR3 residues: CATSGGLNEKLFF. CDR3 nucleotides: TGTGCCACCAGCGGGGGACTCAATGAAAAACTGTTTTTT.

The CDR3 here is CASSLREGHGNGYTF. CDR3 nucleotide sequence: TGTGCCAGCAGCTTAAGGGAGGGACACGGAAATGGCTACACCTTC. The V call is TRBV7-8, the J call TRBJ1-2; weak D call: TRBD1 (6 bases). The V gene's germline CDR1 is SGHVS and CDR2 FQNEAQ. The CDR3 is made up of 15 amino acids. Trimming removed 2 bases from V and 6 bases from J, with 16 bases in between.

This clone was seen more than once but under ten times. The rearrangement uses TRBV6-6 and TRBJ1-5; D not certain. This CDR3 spans 15 amino acids. Germline lookup yields CDR1 MNHNY and CDR2 SVGAGI (reference sequence). V was trimmed by 6 bases and J by 0 bases, leaving 12 bases between them. CDR3 nucleotides: TGTGCCAGCAGGGACCGGAGGGATAGCAATCAGCCCCAGCATTTT. Residues: CASRDRRDSNQPQHF.